These T cell receptor beta chains were read from a single sample in a study of identical twins. Using its own MiXCR run on the 5' RACE reads, TCRdb lists one record per CDR3 protein. The top ten hold approximately 1.5% of the sample, which has just under 650,000 distinct CDR3 sequences, about 7.6% seen once. The same sample was also studied in work on yellow fever vaccine responses in identical twins.

Input material: PBMCs. The origin of the receptors is a woman aged 18-30 years in good health. Each CDR3 is given with its conserved first and last residue. D genes are given only for firm matches. Some rows mark clone size as missing; the rest say once, few, many or name a class of expanded clone.

D gene	J gene	clone size	V gene	CDR3 protein	CDR3 DNA
-	TRBJ1-6	-	TRBV14	CASSLQGWLLHF	TGTGCCAGCAGCCTACAGGGTTGGCTCCTCCACTTT
TRBD2	TRBJ2-1	-	TRBV24-1	CATSDFGAGVAGGSYNEQFF	TGTGCCACCAGTGATTTCGGGGCAGGGGTAGCGGGGGGCTCCTACAATGAGCAGTTCTTC
-	TRBJ2-3	many	TRBV9	CASTTDGGYTDTQYF	TGTGCCAGCACCACAGACGGAGGGTACACAGATACGCAGTATTTT
TRBD2	TRBJ2-7	-	TRBV29-1	CSVKGLAGSYEQYF	TGCAGCGTTAAGGGACTAGCGGGGTCCTACGAGCAGTACTTC
-	TRBJ2-6	few	TRBV6-2/TRBV6-3	CASSSTSGANVLTF	TGTGCCAGCAGTTCCACTTCTGGGGCCAACGTCCTGACTTTC
-	TRBJ1-5	-	TRBV2	CAFCKRQPGYPSAAPQHF	TGTGCCTTCTGTAAACGACAGCCGGGGTATCCCTCAGCGGCGCCCCAGCATTTT
-	TRBJ2-7	many	TRBV4-1	CASSPVGGRHEQYF	TGCGCCAGCAGCCCGGTCGGGGGTCGTCACGAGCAGTACTTC
TRBD2	TRBJ2-1	few	TRBV10-2	CASSILAGVNEQFF	TGCGCCAGCAGTATACTAGCGGGGGTTAATGAGCAGTTCTTC
-	TRBJ2-3	-	TRBV5-1	CATSPRVPTDTQYF	TGCGCCACCTCCCCACGGGTTCCCACAGATACGCAGTATTTT
TRBD1	TRBJ2-1	-	TRBV15	CATTELTGYNEQFF	TGTGCCACCACCGAATTGACAGGGTACAATGAGCAGTTCTTC
-	TRBJ1-2	few	TRBV5-6	CASSLDLLYGYTF	TGTGCCAGCAGCTTGGATTTGCTCTATGGCTACACCTTC
-	TRBJ2-1	few	TRBV14	CASSQDSSGSYNEQFF	TGTGCCAGCAGCCAAGATAGCAGCGGCTCCTACAATGAGCAGTTCTTC
-	TRBJ2-3	many	TRBV27	CASTGPDTQYF	TGTGCCAGCACGGGGCCAGATACGCAGTATTTT
-	TRBJ2-4	few	TRBV6-1	CASTRILAKNIQYF	TGTGCCAGCACCAGAATATTAGCCAAAAACATTCAGTACTTC
TRBD2	TRBJ2-1	few	TRBV5-1	CASRSTGGPYNEQFF	TGCGCCAGCAGGTCAACGGGAGGGCCCTACAATGAGCAGTTCTTC
TRBD1	TRBJ1-3	few	TRBV11-2	CASSLDGTGLSGNTIYF	TGTGCCAGCAGCTTAGATGGGACAGGGCTCTCTGGAAACACCATATATTTT
TRBD1	TRBJ1-1	few	TRBV12-3/TRBV12-4	CASSLASGGRTEAFF	TGTGCCAGCAGTTTAGCCTCAGGGGGCCGGACTGAAGCTTTCTTT
-	TRBJ2-1	-	TRBV7-9	CASSLAKWTEQFF	TGTGCCAGCAGCTTAGCGAAGTGGACCGAGCAGTTCTTC
-	TRBJ1-4	-	TRBV20-1	CSATWRRRTNEKLFF	TGCAGTGCTACCTGGCGGCGGCGAACTAATGAAAAACTGTTTTTT
-	TRBJ2-1	-	TRBV18	CASSPFGSNEQFF	TGTGCCAGCTCACCATTTGGCAGTAATGAGCAGTTCTTC
-	TRBJ2-5	-	TRBV11-2	CASSLEFSVQETQYF	TGTGCCAGCAGCTTAGAGTTCTCGGTCCAAGAGACCCAGTACTTC
TRBD1	TRBJ2-1	few	TRBV29-1	CSVEDRAYNEQFF	TGCAGCGTTGAGGACAGGGCGTACAATGAGCAGTTCTTC
-	TRBJ1-4	many	TRBV5-1	CASSLKLQGWTNEKLFF	TGCGCCAGCAGCTTGAAGCTACAGGGTTGGACTAATGAAAAACTGTTTTTT
-	TRBJ2-7	-	TRBV21-1	CASSSKRSSSYEQYF	TGTGCCAGCAGCTCCAAGCGGTCCAGCTCCTACGAGCAGTACTTC
TRBD1	TRBJ2-2	many	TRBV2	CASSPGQTTGELFF	TGTGCCAGCAGCCCGGGACAGACCACCGGGGAGCTGTTTTTT
TRBD1	TRBJ1-5	many	TRBV27	CASSASTGDGQPQHF	TGTGCCAGCAGTGCATCTACAGGGGACGGCCAGCCCCAGCATTTT
-	TRBJ2-1	-	TRBV4-1	CASSQGSRGWTYNEQFF	TGCGCCAGCAGCCAAGGATCCCGGGGCTGGACATACAATGAGCAGTTCTTC
TRBD2	TRBJ2-3	few	TRBV20-1	CSAKRGPPRGTPNTQYF	TGCAGTGCTAAAAGGGGACCCCCGCGGGGGACGCCTAATACGCAGTATTTT
-	TRBJ2-3	many	TRBV3-1	CASSQDLLADSTDTQYF	TGTGCCAGCAGCCAAGACCTACTTGCGGATAGCACAGATACGCAGTATTTT
TRBD1	TRBJ2-3	-	TRBV7-2	CASSLVRGQDTQYF	TGTGCCAGCAGCTTAGTCAGGGGGCAGGATACGCAGTATTTT
-	TRBJ1-2	few	TRBV28	CASSSLTVNYGYTF	TGTGCCAGCAGTTCCCTGACAGTTAACTATGGCTACACCTTC
-	TRBJ2-5	few	TRBV29-1	CSDGSETQYF	TGCAGCGATGGTTCAGAGACCCAGTACTTC
-	TRBJ1-5	-	TRBV6-1	CAKRQAYSNQPQHF	TGTGCCAAAAGACAGGCCTATAGCAATCAGCCCCAGCATTTT
-	TRBJ2-1	-	TRBV15	CATSRLRRIEQFF	TGTGCCACCAGCCGCCTCAGGAGAATTGAGCAGTTCTTC
-	TRBJ1-2	many	TRBV12-3/TRBV12-4	CASSFQGYYGYTF	TGTGCCAGCAGTTTCCAGGGCTACTATGGCTACACCTTC